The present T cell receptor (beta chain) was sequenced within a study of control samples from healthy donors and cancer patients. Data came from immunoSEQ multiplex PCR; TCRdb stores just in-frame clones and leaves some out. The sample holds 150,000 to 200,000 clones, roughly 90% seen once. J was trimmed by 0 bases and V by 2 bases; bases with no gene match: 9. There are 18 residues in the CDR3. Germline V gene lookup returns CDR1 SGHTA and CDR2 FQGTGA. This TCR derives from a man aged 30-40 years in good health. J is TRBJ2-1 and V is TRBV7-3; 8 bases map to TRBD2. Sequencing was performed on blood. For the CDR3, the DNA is TGTGCCAGCAGCTTACCCAGCGGGGGCCGGAGCTCCTACAATGAGCAGTTCTTC. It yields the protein CASSLPSGGRSSYNEQFF.